The clone carrying this T cell receptor (beta chain) was counted a few times. No antigen is known for it. This specimen comes from a study of cytomegalovirus exposure and HLA in healthy donors. General study points: Analysis was carried out at a later point, and it linked a missense DCLRE1C variant to TCR beta V- and J-gene trimming. Several V segments, TRBV6-2 and TRBV6-3 among them, could not be told apart and were dropped.

The germline gives CDR1 SGHTA, CDR2 FQGNSA. This CDR3 is built from 17 residues. V lost 8 bases and J lost 4, with 24 bases in between. PCR was performed using 60 Vbeta and 13 Jbeta primers. Clones were read by immunoSEQ multiplex PCR, and TCRdb kept only the in-frame ones, dropping some. The sample comprises under 150,000 clones, around 63% of which are singletons, and 9% to 10% rests with the top ten. The sample consisted of PBMCs. The source of this sequence is a man between 40 and 49 years old in good health and CMV-seropositive. The rearrangement uses TRBV7-2 and TRBJ1-5; TRBD1 is a possible D gene (6 bases). CDR3 sequence: CASPEGVSGRENQPQHF. CDR3 DNA: TGTGCCAGCCCTGAGGGGGTTTCAGGGAGGGAAAATCAGCCCCAGCATTTT.